Below, one T cell receptor beta chain is given with its context. V lost 4 bases, J lost 6 bases, and 18 bases lay in between. This CDR3 contains 15 residues. Germline CDR1 and CDR2: SEHNR and FQNEAQ (reference sequence). The data originate from a study of CD8+CD57+ T cells in acquired aplastic anemia. The use of genomic DNA as template underpinned the TCR beta VDJ and CDR3 profiling. A single record per CDR3 protein comes from TCRdb applying MiXCR to the reads. The sample lists around 180,000 distinct CDR3 sequences, around 50% occurring once. Only patients with CD8+CD57+ cell expansion on flow cytometry were chosen for sequencing.

The chain combines TRBV7-9 with TRBJ1-2; D is perhaps TRBD1 (5 bases). What was sequenced was sorted CD4+, CD8+, or CD8+CD57+ T cells (not recorded which) from PBMCs. The source is a human donor with aplastic anemia. The CDR3 sequence is CASSSSRGETDGYTF. CDR3 DNA: TGTGCCAGCAGCTCGTCCAGAGGGGAAACGGATGGCTACACCTTC.